This paragraph reports one TCR beta chain. This clonotype came up many times. The antigen this receptor binds is unknown. The record has no base qualities; no much larger clone is one base away. This record comes from a study of T-cell reconstitution after alpha-beta-depleted transplantation in children (TCRdb year 2016). About the investigation overall: The study quantitatively tracked T-cell immune reconstitution after TCRalphabeta/CD19-depleted allogeneic hematopoietic cell transplantation in children using TCR repertoire profiling.

The treatment or condition label of this sample denotes: allogeneic hematopoietic cell transplantation with graft depleted of TCRalphabeta T cells and CD19 B cells. TCRalphabeta/CD19-depleted allogeneic hematopoietic cell grafts were given to the transplant recipients, all of whom were children. Trimmed from V: 4 bases; trimmed from J: 6 bases; junction bases lacking a gene match: 7. In the germline V gene (reference sequence), CDR1 corresponds to DFQATT and CDR2 to SNEGSKA. The CDR3 covers 13 residues, taking in both the cysteine and the phenylalanine. Only CDR3 DNA is held: 39 bases, read in frame from base 1. General findings and caveats noted by the study authors: In some patients, the high TCRbeta diversity seen at day 60 was put down to recipient T cells and intrathymic progenitors that had survived conditioning. The apparently early alphabetaT-cell count recovery about two months after transplant was reportedly dependent on only several hundred rapidly expanded clones derived from non-depleted graft cells. Over subsequent months, a decline in hyperexpanded clone frequencies was noted, and after one year, T-cell counts and TCRbeta diversity were mostly ascribed to newly produced T cells.

The receptor library was made with PCR. TCRdb lists the instrument as Illumina HiSeq 2500. To normalize quantification of the TCRbeta repertoire, the TCR libraries were built with molecular barcoding that relied on unique molecular identifiers. The public sequencing data were trimmed at Q25 with fastp and processed into clonotypes with MiXCR by TCRdb, which kept only in-frame beta chains. Rows matching on CDR3 protein sequence are summarized as one entry with the most common DNA and genes. For this sample the table gives roughly 670,000 distinct CDR3 sequences, of which about 12% were detected only once. The top ten hold 0.79% of the sample.

The clonotype comes from a girl aged 2 to 9 with congenital amegakaryocytic thrombocytopenia, due to receive a stem cell transplant. The chain was built from TRBV20-1 and TRBJ2-7; 9 central nucleotides agree with TRBD1. Sequencing used PBMCs, obtained before TCRalphabeta/CD19-depleted stem cell transplant. For the CDR3, the sequence is CSATIRTGAEQYF. The sequenced DNA is TGCAGTGCTACTATCCGGACAGGGGCCGAGCAGTACTTC.